This T cell receptor (beta chain) was identified in a study of blood T cell repertoires in COVID-19. Overall study context: T cells, B-cell-depleted T cells, or PBMCs provided the cDNA or gDNA that served as material.

Trimming removed 0 bases from V and 3 bases from J, with 9 bases in between. Germline V gene lookup returns CDR1 LGHNA and CDR2 YNFKEQ. This CDR3 region has 14 residues. Per the authors' pipeline: Amplification of reference gene primers provided the estimated nucleated cell counts. The protocol was immunoSEQ multiplex PCR, while the TCRdb copy is restricted to in-frame clones and leaves out a portion. V and J calls and clone size are given by that table; D and trimming were obtained from the DNA. The sample holds 250,000 to 300,000 clones, 75% to 90% seen once. The rearrangement joins TRBV4-2 to TRBJ2-7; D gene unclear. This clonotype originated in a woman in her twenties or thirties with active or convalescent COVID-19. The material sequenced was peripheral blood. The CDR3 bases are TGTGCCAGCAGCCAAGAATCGGTGAACTACGAGCAGTACTTC. Its protein is CASSQESVNYEQYF.